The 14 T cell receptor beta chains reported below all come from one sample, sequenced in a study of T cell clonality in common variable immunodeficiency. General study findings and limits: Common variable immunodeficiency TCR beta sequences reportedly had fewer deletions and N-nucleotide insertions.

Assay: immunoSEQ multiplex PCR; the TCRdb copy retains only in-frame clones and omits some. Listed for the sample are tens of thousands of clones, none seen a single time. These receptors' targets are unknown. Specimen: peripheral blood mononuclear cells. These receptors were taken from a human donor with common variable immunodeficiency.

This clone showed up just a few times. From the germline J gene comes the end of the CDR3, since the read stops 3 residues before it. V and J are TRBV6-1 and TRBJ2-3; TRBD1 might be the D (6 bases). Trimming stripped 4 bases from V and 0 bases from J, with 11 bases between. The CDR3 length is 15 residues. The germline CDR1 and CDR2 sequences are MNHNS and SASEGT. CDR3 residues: CASSGQVLSTDTQYF. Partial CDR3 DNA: TGTGCCAGCAGTGGACAGGTACTCAGCACAGATACG.

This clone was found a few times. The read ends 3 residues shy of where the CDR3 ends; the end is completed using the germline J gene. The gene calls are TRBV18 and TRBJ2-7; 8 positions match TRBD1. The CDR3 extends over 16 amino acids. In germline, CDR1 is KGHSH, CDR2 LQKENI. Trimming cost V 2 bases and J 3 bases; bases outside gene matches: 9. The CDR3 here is CASSPFPDRGVYEQYF. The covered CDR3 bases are TGTGCCAGCTCACCATTCCCAGACAGGGGAGTCTACGAG. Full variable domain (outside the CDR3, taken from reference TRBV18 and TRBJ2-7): NAGVMQNPRHLVRRRGQEARLRCSPMKGHSHVYWYRQLPEEGLKFMVYLQKENIIDESGMPKERFSAEFPKEGPSILRIQQVVRGDSAAYFCASSPFPDRGVYEQYFGPGTRLTVT.

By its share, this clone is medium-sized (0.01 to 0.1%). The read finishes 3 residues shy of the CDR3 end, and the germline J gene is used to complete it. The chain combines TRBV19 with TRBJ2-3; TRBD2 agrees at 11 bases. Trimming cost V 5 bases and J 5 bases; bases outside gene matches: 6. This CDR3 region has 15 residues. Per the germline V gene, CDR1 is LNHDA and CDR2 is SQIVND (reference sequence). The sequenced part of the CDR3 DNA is TGTGCCAGTAGTCCGAGGACTAGCGGGCTAGATACG. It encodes CASSPRTSGLDT. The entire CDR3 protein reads CASSPRTSGLDTQYF.

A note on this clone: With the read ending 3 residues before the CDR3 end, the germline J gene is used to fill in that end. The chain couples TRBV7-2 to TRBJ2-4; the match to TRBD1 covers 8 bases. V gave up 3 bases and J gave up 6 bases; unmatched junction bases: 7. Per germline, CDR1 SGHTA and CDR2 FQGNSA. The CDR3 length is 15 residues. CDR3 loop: CASSFLGQETNIQYF. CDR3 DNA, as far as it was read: TGTGCCAGCAGCTTCCTGGGACAGGAGACAAACATT.

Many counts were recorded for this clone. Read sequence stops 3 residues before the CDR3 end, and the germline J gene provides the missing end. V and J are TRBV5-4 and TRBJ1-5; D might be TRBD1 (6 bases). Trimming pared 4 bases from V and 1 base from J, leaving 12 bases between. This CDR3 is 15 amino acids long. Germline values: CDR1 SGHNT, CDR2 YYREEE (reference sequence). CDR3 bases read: TGTGCCAGCAGCCCGGGACAAGGGAGCAATCAGCCC. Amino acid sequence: CASSPGQGSNQP. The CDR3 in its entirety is CASSPGQGSNQPQHF.

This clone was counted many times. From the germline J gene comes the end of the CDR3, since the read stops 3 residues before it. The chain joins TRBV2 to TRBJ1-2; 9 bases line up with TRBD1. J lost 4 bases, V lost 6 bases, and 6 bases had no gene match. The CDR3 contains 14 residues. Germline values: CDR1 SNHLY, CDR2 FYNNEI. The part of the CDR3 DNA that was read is TGTGCCAGCAGCGGACAGGGGACGGGCTATGGC. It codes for CASSGQGTGYG. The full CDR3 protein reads CASSGQGTGYGYTF.

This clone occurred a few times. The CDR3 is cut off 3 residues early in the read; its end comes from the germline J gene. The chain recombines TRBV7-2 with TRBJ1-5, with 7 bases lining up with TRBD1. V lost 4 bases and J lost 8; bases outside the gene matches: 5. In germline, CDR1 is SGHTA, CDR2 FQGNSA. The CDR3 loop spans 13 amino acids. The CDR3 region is CASSSPDREPQHF. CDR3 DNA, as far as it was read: TGTGCCAGCAGCTCACCAGACAGGGAGCCC.

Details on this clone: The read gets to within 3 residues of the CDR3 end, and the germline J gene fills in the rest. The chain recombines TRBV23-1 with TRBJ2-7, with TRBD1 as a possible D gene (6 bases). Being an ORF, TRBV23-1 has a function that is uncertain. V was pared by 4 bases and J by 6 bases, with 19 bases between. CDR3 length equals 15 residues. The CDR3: CASSRNRVHGVEQYF. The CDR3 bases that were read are TGCGCCAGCAGTCGAAACAGGGTTCATGGAGTCGAG.

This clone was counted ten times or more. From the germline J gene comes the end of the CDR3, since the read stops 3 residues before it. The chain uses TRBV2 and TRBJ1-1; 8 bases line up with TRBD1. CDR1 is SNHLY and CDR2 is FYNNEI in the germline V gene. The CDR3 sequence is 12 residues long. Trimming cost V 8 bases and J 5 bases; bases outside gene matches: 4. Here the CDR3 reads CASDRGNTEAFF. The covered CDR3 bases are TGTGCCAGCGACAGGGGAAATACTGAA.

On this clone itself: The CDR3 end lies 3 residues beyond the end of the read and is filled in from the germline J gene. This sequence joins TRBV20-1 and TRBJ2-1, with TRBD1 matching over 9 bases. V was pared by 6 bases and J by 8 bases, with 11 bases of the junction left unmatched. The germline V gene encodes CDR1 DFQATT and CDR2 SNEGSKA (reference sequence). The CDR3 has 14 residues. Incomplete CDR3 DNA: TGCAGTGCCCAACGGGGGACAGGGTTTCATGAG. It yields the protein CSAQRGTGFHE. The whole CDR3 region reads CSAQRGTGFHEQFF.

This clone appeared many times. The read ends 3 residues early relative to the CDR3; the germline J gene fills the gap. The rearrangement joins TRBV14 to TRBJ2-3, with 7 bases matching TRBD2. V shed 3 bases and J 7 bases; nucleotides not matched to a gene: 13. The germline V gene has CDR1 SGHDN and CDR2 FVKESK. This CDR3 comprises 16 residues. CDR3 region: CASSHSVAGRWYTQYF. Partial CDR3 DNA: TGTGCCAGCAGCCACTCCGTAGCGGGCCGCTGGTATACG.

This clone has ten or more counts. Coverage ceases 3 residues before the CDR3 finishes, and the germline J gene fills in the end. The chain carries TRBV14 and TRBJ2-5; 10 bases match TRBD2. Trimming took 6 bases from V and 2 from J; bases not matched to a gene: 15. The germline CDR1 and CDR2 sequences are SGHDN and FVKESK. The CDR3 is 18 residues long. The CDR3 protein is CASSPPPVAGGQQETQYF. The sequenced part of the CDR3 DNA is TGTGCCAGCAGTCCCCCCCCGGTAGCGGGGGGCCAACAAGAGACC.

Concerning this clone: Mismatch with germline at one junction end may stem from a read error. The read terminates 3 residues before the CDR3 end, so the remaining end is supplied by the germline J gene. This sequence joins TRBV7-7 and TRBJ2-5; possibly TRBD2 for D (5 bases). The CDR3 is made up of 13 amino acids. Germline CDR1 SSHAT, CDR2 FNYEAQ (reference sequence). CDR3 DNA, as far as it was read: TGTGCTAGCAGCTTATCTAGCATTGAGACC. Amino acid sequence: CASSLSSIET. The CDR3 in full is CASSLSSIETQYF.

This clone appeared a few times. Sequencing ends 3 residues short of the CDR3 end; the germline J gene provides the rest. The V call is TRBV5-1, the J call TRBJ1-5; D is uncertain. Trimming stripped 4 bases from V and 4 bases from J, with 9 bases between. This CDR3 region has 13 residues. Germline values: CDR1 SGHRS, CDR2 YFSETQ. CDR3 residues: CASSLTDNQPQHF. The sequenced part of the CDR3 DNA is TGCGCCAGCAGCCTAACAGATAATCAGCCC. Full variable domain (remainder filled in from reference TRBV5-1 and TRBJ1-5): KAGVTQTPRYLIKTRGQQVTLSCSPISGHRSVSWYQQTPGQGLQFLFEYFSETQRNKGNFPGRFSGRQFSNSRSEMNVSTLELGDSALYLCASSLTDNQPQHFGDGTRLSIL.